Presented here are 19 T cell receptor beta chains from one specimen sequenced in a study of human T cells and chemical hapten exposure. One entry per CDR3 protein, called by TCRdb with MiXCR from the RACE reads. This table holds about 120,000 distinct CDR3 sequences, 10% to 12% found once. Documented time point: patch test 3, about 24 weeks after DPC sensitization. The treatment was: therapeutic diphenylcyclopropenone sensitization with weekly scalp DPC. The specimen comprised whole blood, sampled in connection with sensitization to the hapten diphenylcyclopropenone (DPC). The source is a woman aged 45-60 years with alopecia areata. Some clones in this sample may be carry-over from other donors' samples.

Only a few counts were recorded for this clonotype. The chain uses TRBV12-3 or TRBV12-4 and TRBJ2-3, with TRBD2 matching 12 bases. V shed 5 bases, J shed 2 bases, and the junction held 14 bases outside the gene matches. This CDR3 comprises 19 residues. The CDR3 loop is CASSPRGLAGPVATDTQYF. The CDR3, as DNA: TGTGCCAGCAGTCCCAGGGGACTAGCGGGCCCAGTGGCCACAGATACGCAGTATTTT.

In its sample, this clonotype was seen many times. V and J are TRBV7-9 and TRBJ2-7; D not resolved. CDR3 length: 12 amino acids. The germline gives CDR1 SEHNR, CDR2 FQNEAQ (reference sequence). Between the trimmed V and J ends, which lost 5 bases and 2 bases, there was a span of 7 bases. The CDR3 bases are TGTGCCAGCAGCCCCAGTGCCTACGAGCAGTACTTC. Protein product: CASSPSAYEQYF. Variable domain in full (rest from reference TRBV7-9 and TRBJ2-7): DTGVSQNPRHKITKRGQNVTFRCDPISEHNRLYWYRQTLGQGPEFLTYFQNEAQLEKSRLLSDRFSAERPKGSFSTLEIQRTEQGDSAMYLCASSPSAYEQYFGPGTRLTVT.

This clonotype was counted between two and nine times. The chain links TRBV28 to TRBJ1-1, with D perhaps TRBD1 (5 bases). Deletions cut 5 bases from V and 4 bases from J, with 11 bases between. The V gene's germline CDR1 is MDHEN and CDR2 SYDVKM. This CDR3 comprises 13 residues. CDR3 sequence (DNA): TGTGCCAGCAGTACAGTGAGGGGCACTGAAGCTTTCTTT. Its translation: CASSTVRGTEAFF.

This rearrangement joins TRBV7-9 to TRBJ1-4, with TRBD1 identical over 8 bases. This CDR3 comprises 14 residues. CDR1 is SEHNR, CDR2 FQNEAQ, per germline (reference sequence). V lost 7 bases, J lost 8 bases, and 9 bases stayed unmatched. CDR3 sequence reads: CASTDDRGGEKLFF. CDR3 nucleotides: TGTGCCAGCACCGATGACAGGGGTGGCGAAAAACTGTTTTTT.

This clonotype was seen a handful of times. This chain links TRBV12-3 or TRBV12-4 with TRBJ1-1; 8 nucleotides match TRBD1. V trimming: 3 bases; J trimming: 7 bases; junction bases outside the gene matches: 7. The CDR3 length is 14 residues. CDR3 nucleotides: TGTGCCAGCAGTTTGAACAGGGGGATATTTGAAGCTTTCTTT. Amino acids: CASSLNRGIFEAFF.

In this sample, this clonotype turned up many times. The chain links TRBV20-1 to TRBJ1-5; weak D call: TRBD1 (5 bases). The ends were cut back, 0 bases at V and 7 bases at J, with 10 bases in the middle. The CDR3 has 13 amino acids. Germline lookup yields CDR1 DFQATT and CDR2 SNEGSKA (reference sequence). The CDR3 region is CSARDGGVQPQHF. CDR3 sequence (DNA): TGCAGTGCTAGAGATGGGGGGGTCCAGCCCCAGCATTTT.

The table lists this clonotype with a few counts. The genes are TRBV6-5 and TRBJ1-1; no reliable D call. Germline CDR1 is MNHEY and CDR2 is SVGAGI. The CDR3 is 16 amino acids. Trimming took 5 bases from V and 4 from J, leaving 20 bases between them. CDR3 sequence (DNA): TGTGCCAGCAGTCATATTCGTCAGGTTGTAGCCACTGAAGCTTTCTTT. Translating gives CASSHIRQVVATEAFF.

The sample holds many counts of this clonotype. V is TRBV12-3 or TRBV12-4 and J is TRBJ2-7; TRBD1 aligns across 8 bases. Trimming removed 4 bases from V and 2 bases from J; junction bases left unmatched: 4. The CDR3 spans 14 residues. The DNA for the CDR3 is TGTGCCAGCAGTTGGCAGGGGGCTACCTACGAGCAGTACTTC. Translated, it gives CASSWQGATYEQYF.

The CDR3 reads CASSYRPDQPQHF. The CDR3 DNA follows: TGTGCCAGCAGTTACCGTCCGGATCAGCCCCAGCATTTT. The rearrangement uses TRBV6-2 or TRBV6-3 and TRBJ1-5, with D unclear. Between the trimmed V and J ends, which lost 2 bases and 5 bases, there was a span of 7 bases. The germline CDR1 and CDR2 sequences are MNHEY and SVGEGT. The CDR3 loop spans 13 amino acids.

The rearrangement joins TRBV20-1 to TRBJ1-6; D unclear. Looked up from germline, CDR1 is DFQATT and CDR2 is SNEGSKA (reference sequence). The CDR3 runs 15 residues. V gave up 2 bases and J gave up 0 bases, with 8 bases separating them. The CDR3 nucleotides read TGCAGTGCTAGACCGGGGAGCTCCTATAATTCACCCCTCCACTTT. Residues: CSARPGSSYNSPLHF.

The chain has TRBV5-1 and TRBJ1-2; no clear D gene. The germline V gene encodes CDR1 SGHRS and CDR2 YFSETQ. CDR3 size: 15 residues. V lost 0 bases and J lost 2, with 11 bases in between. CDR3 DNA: TGCGCCAGCAGCTTGGGGGCAGGAGAAAACTATGGCTACACCTTC. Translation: CASSLGAGENYGYTF.

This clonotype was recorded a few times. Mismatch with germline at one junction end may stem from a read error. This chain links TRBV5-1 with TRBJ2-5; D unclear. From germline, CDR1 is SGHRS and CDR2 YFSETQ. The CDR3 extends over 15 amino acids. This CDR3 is CASSTRSTAQDTQYF. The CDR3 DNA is TGCGCCAGCAGCACTCGATCAACAGCCCAAGATACCCAGTACTTC.

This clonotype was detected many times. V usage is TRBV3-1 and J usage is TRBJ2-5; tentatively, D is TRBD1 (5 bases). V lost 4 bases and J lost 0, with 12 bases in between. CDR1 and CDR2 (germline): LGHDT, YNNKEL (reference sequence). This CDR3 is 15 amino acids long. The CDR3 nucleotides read TGTGCCAGCAGCCGGTCGACAGCGTACCAAGAGACCCAGTACTTC. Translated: CASSRSTAYQETQYF.

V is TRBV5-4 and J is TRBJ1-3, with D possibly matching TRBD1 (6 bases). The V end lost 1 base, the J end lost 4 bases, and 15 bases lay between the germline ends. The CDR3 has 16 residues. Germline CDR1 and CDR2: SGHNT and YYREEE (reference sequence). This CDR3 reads CASSLQGTVIGNTIYF. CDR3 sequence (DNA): TGTGCCAGCAGCTTGCAGGGGACTGTGATAGGAAACACCATATATTTT.

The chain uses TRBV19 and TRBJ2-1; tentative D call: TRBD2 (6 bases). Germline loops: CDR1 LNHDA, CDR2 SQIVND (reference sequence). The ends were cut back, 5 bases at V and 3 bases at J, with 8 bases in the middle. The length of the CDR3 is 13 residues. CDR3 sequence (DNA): TGTGCCAGTAGTTGGGGGGTCTACAATGAGCAGTTCTTC. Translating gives CASSWGVYNEQFF.

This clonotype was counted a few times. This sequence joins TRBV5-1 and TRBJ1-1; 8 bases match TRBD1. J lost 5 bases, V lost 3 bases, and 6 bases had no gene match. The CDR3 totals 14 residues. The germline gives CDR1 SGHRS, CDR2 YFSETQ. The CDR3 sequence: CASSSQGAGTEAFF. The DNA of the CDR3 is TGCGCCAGCAGCTCCCAGGGGGCAGGGACTGAAGCTTTCTTT.

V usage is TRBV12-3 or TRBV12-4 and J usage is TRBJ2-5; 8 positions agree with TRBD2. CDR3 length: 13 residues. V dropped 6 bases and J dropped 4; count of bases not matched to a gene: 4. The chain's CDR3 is CASSTTSGETQYF. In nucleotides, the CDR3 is TGTGCCAGCAGCACTACTAGCGGAGAGACCCAGTACTTC.

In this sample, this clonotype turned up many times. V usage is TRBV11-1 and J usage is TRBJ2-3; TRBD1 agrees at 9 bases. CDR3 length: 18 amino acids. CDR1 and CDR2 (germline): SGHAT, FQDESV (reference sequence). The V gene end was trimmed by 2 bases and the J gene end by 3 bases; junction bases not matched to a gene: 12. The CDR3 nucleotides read TGTGCCAGCAGCTTAAAGAGGGGGCCGGGACAGGGAACAGATACGCAGTATTTT. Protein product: CASSLKRGPGQGTDTQYF. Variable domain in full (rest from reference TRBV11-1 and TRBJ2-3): EAEVAQSPRYKITEKSQAVAFWCDPISGHATLYWYRQILGQGPELLVQFQDESVVDDSQLPKDRFSAERLKGVDSTLKIQPAELGDSAMYLCASSLKRGPGQGTDTQYFGPGTRLTVL.

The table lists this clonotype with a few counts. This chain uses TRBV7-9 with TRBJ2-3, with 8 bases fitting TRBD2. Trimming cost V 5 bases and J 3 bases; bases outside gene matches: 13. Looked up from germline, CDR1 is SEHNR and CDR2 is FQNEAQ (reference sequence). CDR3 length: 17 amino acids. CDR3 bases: TGTGCCAGCAGCCCCCCCCCACGGGGGGGCCGGACAGATACGCAGTATTTT. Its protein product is CASSPPPRGGRTDTQYF.